Given below is one T cell receptor beta chain in context. Trimming shortened V by 5 bases and J by 0 bases, and 17 bases separated the two germline ends. Per germline, CDR1 MDHEN and CDR2 SYDVKM. The CDR3 length is 17 residues. Original methodology: Researchers report that nucleated cell counts were estimated from reference gene primer amplification. Method: immunoSEQ multiplex PCR; TCRdb's copy keeps in-frame clones and lacks some. V and J calls and clone size are given by that table; D and trimming were obtained from the DNA. This table has around 140,000 clones, around 89% appearing once. Followed longitudinally, the Seattle patients had been enrolled during active infection. This sample is drawn from a study of blood T cell repertoires in COVID-19. Background on the study: Acute and convalescent COVID-19 specimens originated in the United States, Italy and Spain.

The TCR was taken from a man aged 55-75 years with COVID-19, enrolled during active disease. Sequencing was carried out using peripheral blood. The rearrangement uses TRBV28 and TRBJ2-1; D may be TRBD2 (6 bases). CDR3 sequence: CASSPTSRGGSYNEQFF. The CDR3, as DNA: TGTGCCAGCAGTCCAACTAGCCGGGGCGGCTCCTACAATGAGCAGTTCTTC. The complete variable domain, with remaining parts taken from reference TRBV28 and TRBJ2-1, reads DVKVTQSSRYLVKRTGEKVFLECVQDMDHENMFWYRQDPGLGLRLIYFSYDVKMKEKGDIPEGYSVSREKKERFSLILESASTNQTSMYLCASSPTSRGGSYNEQFFGPGTRLTVL.